These T cell receptor beta chains were read from a single sample in a study of T cell responses to AZD1222 COVID-19 vaccine. Here immunoSEQ multiplex PCR was the method, and the copy in TCRdb shows in-frame clones only, minus some. The data show 90,000 to 100,000 clones, around 85% seen once. Material: peripheral blood, obtained 28 days after the second AZD1222 dose. The receptors originated from an adult who received the AZD1222 COVID-19 vaccine. CDR3s include the opening cysteine and the closing phenylalanine or tryptophan. D genes are given only for firm matches. Where a row states a size, it is once, few, many or the class of an expanded clone; other rows omit it.

CDR3 DNA: TGTGCCAGCAGCCACTTCGGGTCTAGTCGTGGACGCCTCTCCTACGAGCAGTACTTC
CDR3 protein: CASSHFGSSRGRLSYEQYF
V gene: TRBV13
D gene: .
J gene: TRBJ2-7
clone size: .

CDR3 DNA: TGTGCCAGCAGCCAGGAGGGTTGGGAGGGTGGCTACACCTTC
CDR3 protein: CASSQEGWEGGYTF
V gene: TRBV3-1/TRBV3-2
D gene: .
J gene: TRBJ1-2
clone size: .

CDR3 DNA: TGTGCCAGCAGCATTTACAGTGACGGCTACACCTTC
CDR3 protein: CASSIYSDGYTF
V gene: TRBV5-6
D gene: .
J gene: TRBJ1-2
clone size: once

CDR3 DNA: TGTGCCAGCAGCACCCGGACGGTCCGGTACGAGCAGTACTTC
CDR3 protein: CASSTRTVRYEQYF
V gene: TRBV14
D gene: .
J gene: TRBJ2-7
clone size: .

CDR3 DNA: TGTGCCAGCAGCTTAAATCACTACGAGCAGTACTTC
CDR3 protein: CASSLNHYEQYF
V gene: TRBV13
D gene: .
J gene: TRBJ2-7
clone size: .

CDR3 DNA: TGCAGCGTTGAAGTGGCAGGGGCTGATACGCAGTATTTT
CDR3 protein: CSVEVAGADTQYF
V gene: TRBV29-1
D gene: .
J gene: TRBJ2-3
clone size: .

CDR3 DNA: TGTGCCAGCAGATCTTTCTCCACAGATACGCAGTATTTT
CDR3 protein: CASRSFSTDTQYF
V gene: TRBV6-5
D gene: .
J gene: TRBJ2-3
clone size: once

CDR3 DNA: TGCGCCAGCAGTGAGGAGACAGGGGTAACTCGCTACGAGCAGTACTTC
CDR3 protein: CASSEETGVTRYEQYF
V gene: TRBV10-1
D gene: TRBD1
J gene: TRBJ2-7
clone size: once

CDR3 DNA: TGTGCCAGCAGTGTTCACATTACAGGGAGGGAAAAGCCCCAGCATTTT
CDR3 protein: CASSVHITGREKPQHF
V gene: TRBV2
D gene: .
J gene: TRBJ1-5
clone size: once

CDR3 DNA: TGTGCCAGCAGTTTATGGGGGACCGGGGAGCTGTTTTTT
CDR3 protein: CASSLWGTGELFF
V gene: TRBV27
D gene: .
J gene: TRBJ2-2
clone size: .

CDR3 DNA: TGTGCCAGTAGTGTCCGGGACAGGGGAATGAACACTGAAGCTTTCTTT
CDR3 protein: CASSVRDRGMNTEAFF
V gene: TRBV19
D gene: TRBD1
J gene: TRBJ1-1
clone size: .

CDR3 DNA: TGTGCCAGCAGCCGACGGGGTGGGGGGCGCCGTCAAGAGACCCAGTACTTC
CDR3 protein: CASSRRGGGRRQETQYF
V gene: TRBV6-6
D gene: .
J gene: TRBJ2-5
clone size: .

CDR3 DNA: TGTGCCATCCTTAACACCGGGGAGCTGTTTTTT
CDR3 protein: CAILNTGELFF
V gene: TRBV27
D gene: .
J gene: TRBJ2-2
clone size: .

CDR3 DNA: TGTGCCAGCAGGCCTCCTTCGAGGGCCCCAACTAATGAAAAACTGTTTTTT
CDR3 protein: CASRPPSRAPTNEKLFF
V gene: TRBV28
D gene: .
J gene: TRBJ1-4
clone size: .

CDR3 DNA: TGTGCCAGCAGTGAAGCAGGGGACACCGGGGAGCTGTTTTTT
CDR3 protein: CASSEAGDTGELFF
V gene: TRBV6-1
D gene: .
J gene: TRBJ2-2
clone size: .

CDR3 DNA: TGTGCCAGCAGGCCGGGACTAGCGGGAGCAGATACGCAGTATTTT
CDR3 protein: CASRPGLAGADTQYF
V gene: TRBV11-3
D gene: TRBD2
J gene: TRBJ2-3
clone size: .

CDR3 DNA: TGTGCCAGCAGCCAAGGGACAGGTAGTCTCTCTGGAAACACCATATATTTT
CDR3 protein: CASSQGTGSLSGNTIYF
V gene: TRBV3-1/TRBV3-2
D gene: TRBD1
J gene: TRBJ1-3
clone size: .

CDR3 DNA: TGTGCCAGCAGCGTCGTTGGGGTAGGCTCTGGAAACACCATATATTTT
CDR3 protein: CASSVVGVGSGNTIYF
V gene: TRBV7-2
D gene: .
J gene: TRBJ1-3
clone size: .

CDR3 DNA: TGTGCCAGCAGCTTCGGCCAGGGGGCATATCAGCCCCAGCATTTT
CDR3 protein: CASSFGQGAYQPQHF
V gene: TRBV13
D gene: TRBD1
J gene: TRBJ1-5
clone size: .

CDR3 DNA: TGTGCCAGCAGACCCAGGGGCACGAACACCGGGGAGCTGTTTTTT
CDR3 protein: CASRPRGTNTGELFF
V gene: TRBV2
D gene: .
J gene: TRBJ2-2
clone size: .

CDR3 DNA: TGTGCCAGCAGTCAGGGGGCCCGTCCACGTTACAATGAGCAGTTCTTC
CDR3 protein: CASSQGARPRYNEQFF
V gene: TRBV27
D gene: TRBD1
J gene: TRBJ2-1
clone size: .

CDR3 DNA: TGTGCCAGCAGCCTACAGGGCACCGGGGAGCTGTTTTTT
CDR3 protein: CASSLQGTGELFF
V gene: TRBV27
D gene: .
J gene: TRBJ2-2
clone size: .

CDR3 DNA: TGCAGCGCCGCCGAGGCAACTAATGAAAAACTGTTTTTT
CDR3 protein: CSAAEATNEKLFF
V gene: TRBV29-1
D gene: .
J gene: TRBJ1-4
clone size: .

CDR3 DNA: TGTGCCAGCAGAGTTCCGGGACAGGGGTTTAATGGCTACACCTTC
CDR3 protein: CASRVPGQGFNGYTF
V gene: TRBV7-9
D gene: TRBD1
J gene: TRBJ1-2
clone size: .

CDR3 DNA: TGTGCCAGCAGCTCCGGGGGGGCACCTAGCAATCAGCCCCAGCATTTT
CDR3 protein: CASSSGGAPSNQPQHF
V gene: TRBV7-2
D gene: .
J gene: TRBJ1-5
clone size: .

CDR3 DNA: TGTGCCAGCAGCTTAAAGGCAGGGGAAAACTATGGCTACACCTTC
CDR3 protein: CASSLKAGENYGYTF
V gene: TRBV7-3
D gene: .
J gene: TRBJ1-2
clone size: .

CDR3 DNA: TGTGCCAGCAGTGAAGCGTTAGCGGGGGGCAATGAGCAGTTCTTC
CDR3 protein: CASSEALAGGNEQFF
V gene: TRBV6-1
D gene: TRBD2
J gene: TRBJ2-1
clone size: once

CDR3 DNA: TGTGCCAGCAGCCCGTCCGCTGCGCGGAACACTGAAGCTTTCTTT
CDR3 protein: CASSPSAARNTEAFF
V gene: TRBV5-8
D gene: .
J gene: TRBJ1-1
clone size: few

CDR3 DNA: TGTGCCAGCTCACCCGCAGGGGGGTCGGAGACCCAGTACTTC
CDR3 protein: CASSPAGGSETQYF
V gene: TRBV18
D gene: .
J gene: TRBJ2-5
clone size: .

CDR3 DNA: TGTGCCATCAGTGATGAGGTGACCACTGAAGCTTTCTTT
CDR3 protein: CAISDEVTTEAFF
V gene: TRBV10-3
D gene: .
J gene: TRBJ1-1
clone size: few

CDR3 DNA: TGTGCCAGCAGTTACTGGCACCTCCGCATCGAAAAACTGTTTTTT
CDR3 protein: CASSYWHLRIEKLFF
V gene: TRBV6-2/TRBV6-3
D gene: .
J gene: TRBJ1-4
clone size: .

CDR3 DNA: TGTGCCAGCAGCCTACGGAAGGGGACGCAAGAGACCCAGTACTTC
CDR3 protein: CASSLRKGTQETQYF
V gene: TRBV7-9
D gene: .
J gene: TRBJ2-5
clone size: once

CDR3 DNA: TGTGCCAGCAGCTTAGAGGCAGCTGAAGCTTTCTTT
CDR3 protein: CASSLEAAEAFF
V gene: TRBV7-9
D gene: .
J gene: TRBJ1-1
clone size: .

CDR3 DNA: TGTGCCAGCAGCTTATCGGCGGGATCCTACAATGAGCAGTTCTTC
CDR3 protein: CASSLSAGSYNEQFF
V gene: TRBV7-3
D gene: .
J gene: TRBJ2-1
clone size: .

CDR3 DNA: TGTGCCAGCAGCGTAGCCTCCGGGAGAGCCTACGAGCAGTACTTC
CDR3 protein: CASSVASGRAYEQYF
V gene: TRBV9
D gene: .
J gene: TRBJ2-7
clone size: .

CDR3 DNA: TGTGCCAGCAGCCCGAGTCCCCAAAGCTCCTACAATGAGCAGTTCTTC
CDR3 protein: CASSPSPQSSYNEQFF
V gene: TRBV7-6
D gene: .
J gene: TRBJ2-1
clone size: .

CDR3 DNA: TGTGCCAGCAGGTCTACTCTACAGGGAAATAATTCACCCCTCCACTTT
CDR3 protein: CASRSTLQGNNSPLHF
V gene: TRBV25-1
D gene: .
J gene: TRBJ1-6
clone size: .

CDR3 DNA: TGTGCCAGCAGCGCGGGACAGATGAACACTGAAGCTTTCTTT
CDR3 protein: CASSAGQMNTEAFF
V gene: TRBV21-1
D gene: .
J gene: TRBJ1-1
clone size: .

CDR3 DNA: TGTGCCAGGGGGGTCAAAGATAGCAATCAGCCCCAGCATTTT
CDR3 protein: CARGVKDSNQPQHF
V gene: TRBV6-5
D gene: .
J gene: TRBJ1-5
clone size: .

CDR3 DNA: TGTGCCAGCAGCAGGACGGGACCTACTACCCAGCCCCAGCATTTT
CDR3 protein: CASSRTGPTTQPQHF
V gene: TRBV7-8
D gene: .
J gene: TRBJ1-5
clone size: .

CDR3 DNA: TGTGCCAGCAGCCACGGACTAGCGGGATCCACCACAGATACGCAGTATTTT
CDR3 protein: CASSHGLAGSTTDTQYF
V gene: TRBV3-1/TRBV3-2
D gene: TRBD2
J gene: TRBJ2-3
clone size: .

CDR3 DNA: TGTGCCAGCAGCTTCGGGAGGAGGTCAGATACGCAGTATTTT
CDR3 protein: CASSFGRRSDTQYF
V gene: TRBV11-3
D gene: TRBD2
J gene: TRBJ2-3
clone size: .

CDR3 DNA: TGTGCCAGCAGCTTGGCCGGTAATGAGCAGTTCTTC
CDR3 protein: CASSLAGNEQFF
V gene: TRBV5-4
D gene: .
J gene: TRBJ2-1
clone size: .

CDR3 DNA: TGTGCCAGCAGCCAAGTGGGGGAGACCCAGTACTTC
CDR3 protein: CASSQVGETQYF
V gene: TRBV3-1/TRBV3-2
D gene: .
J gene: TRBJ2-5
clone size: .

CDR3 DNA: TGTGCCAGCACCGGAGTGGGGGGTACTGAAGCTTTCTTT
CDR3 protein: CASTGVGGTEAFF
V gene: TRBV11-2
D gene: .
J gene: TRBJ1-1
clone size: few

CDR3 DNA: TGTGCCAGCAGCTCGGACAGGGTAAATTCACCCCTCCACTTT
CDR3 protein: CASSSDRVNSPLHF
V gene: TRBV9
D gene: TRBD1
J gene: TRBJ1-6
clone size: .

CDR3 DNA: TGTGCCAGCAGCCAAGAAGGCGGGGACGGTGGCTACACCTTC
CDR3 protein: CASSQEGGDGGYTF
V gene: TRBV3-1/TRBV3-2
D gene: .
J gene: TRBJ1-2
clone size: .

CDR3 DNA: TGTGCCAGCAGTGAGAGGGACAGGGGGAGTTCACCCCTCCACTTT
CDR3 protein: CASSERDRGSSPLHF
V gene: TRBV27
D gene: TRBD1
J gene: TRBJ1-6
clone size: .

CDR3 DNA: TGCGCCAGCAGCCCCCTTCAGTCAGAACATAATTCACCCCTCCACTTT
CDR3 protein: CASSPLQSEHNSPLHF
V gene: TRBV4-1
D gene: .
J gene: TRBJ1-6
clone size: few

CDR3 DNA: TGTGCCATCAGTGAGTCGGCAGGGGTCCCCTCTGGGGCCAACGTCCTGACTTTC
CDR3 protein: CAISESAGVPSGANVLTF
V gene: TRBV10-3
D gene: .
J gene: TRBJ2-6
clone size: once

CDR3 DNA: TGTGCCAGCGATAGGGGCCTAAGCGGGTATGGCTACACCTTC
CDR3 protein: CASDRGLSGYGYTF
V gene: TRBV2
D gene: .
J gene: TRBJ1-2
clone size: .

CDR3 DNA: TGTGCCTGGCCAGGGACAGGGCGAGGCTACACCTTC
CDR3 protein: CAWPGTGRGYTF
V gene: TRBV30
D gene: TRBD1
J gene: TRBJ1-2
clone size: .

CDR3 DNA: TGTGCCAGCAGCCCCTCTGAGTTGGGGAACTATGGCTACACCTTC
CDR3 protein: CASSPSELGNYGYTF
V gene: TRBV7-9
D gene: .
J gene: TRBJ1-2
clone size: .

CDR3 DNA: TGTGCCAGCAGCCAAGTTATCGGGCTCGAGCAGTACTTC
CDR3 protein: CASSQVIGLEQYF
V gene: TRBV3-1/TRBV3-2
D gene: .
J gene: TRBJ2-7
clone size: once

CDR3 DNA: TGTGCCACCAGCAGAGCCCAGACTGCAGCTACGCAGTATTTT
CDR3 protein: CATSRAQTAATQYF
V gene: TRBV15
D gene: .
J gene: TRBJ2-3
clone size: .